Below are 8 T cell receptor beta chains sequenced from a single sample in a study of blood T cell repertoires in COVID-19. Sequencing used immunoSEQ multiplex PCR; TCRdb keeps in-frame clones, though not all of them. The sample lists roughly 390,000 clones, roughly 86% seen once, with roughly 10% in the top ten. The sequenced sample consisted of peripheral blood. The receptors derive from a woman in her 30s with COVID-19, enrolled during active disease.

The rearrangement links TRBV12-5 to TRBJ2-1, with TRBD2 identical over 10 bases. There are 15 residues in the CDR3. The germline V gene has CDR1 LGHNT and CDR2 FRNRAP. Losses at the gene ends were 3 bases for V and 2 bases for J; bases not matched to a gene: 1. Here the CDR3 DNA reads TGTGCTAGTGGTTTTAGCGGGAGGACCTACAATGAGCAGTTCTTC. Translated, it gives CASGFSGRTYNEQFF.

The chain recombines TRBV28 with TRBJ2-7; possible D gene TRBD1, 6 bases. Germline CDR1 and CDR2: MDHEN and SYDVKM. V was pared by 7 bases and J by 3 bases, with 22 bases between. The CDR3 is 16 amino acids. This CDR3 is CASTFRLAGDDYEQYF. CDR3 DNA sequence: TGTGCCAGCACCTTTCGTCTCGCAGGGGACGACTACGAGCAGTACTTC.

The rearrangement joins TRBV9 to TRBJ1-1; D perhaps matches TRBD1 (6 bases). The CDR3 runs to 12 residues. Germline CDR1 is SGDLS and CDR2 is YYNGEE. Trimming removed 4 bases from V and 5 bases from J, with 9 bases in between. CDR3 loop: CASSPQGTEAFF. As DNA, the CDR3 is TGTGCCAGCAGCCCGCAGGGGACTGAAGCTTTCTTT.

The chain recombines TRBV6-5 with TRBJ2-7; 7 bases fit TRBD2. This CDR3 spans 15 amino acids. Germline assignment: CDR1 MNHEY and CDR2 SVGAGI. Unmatched junction bases numbered 7, after V lost 0 bases and J lost 5 bases. Here the CDR3 reads CASSYSSAGDHEQYF. The CDR3, as DNA: TGTGCCAGCAGTTACTCGTCGGCGGGAGATCACGAGCAGTACTTC.

The chain uses TRBV19 and TRBJ1-5; 7 bases line up with TRBD1. Germline-derived CDR1 and CDR2 are LNHDA and SQIVND (reference sequence). V shed 6 bases, J shed 6 bases, and the junction held 11 bases outside the gene matches. The CDR3 contains 15 residues. The CDR3 spells CASSYGQVGVQPQHF. The CDR3 coding sequence is TGTGCCAGTAGCTATGGACAGGTGGGTGTTCAGCCCCAGCATTTT.

This rearrangement joins TRBV18 to TRBJ2-1; the D is unclear. Germline V CDR1 and CDR2: KGHSH, LQKENI. The CDR3 is 13 amino acids. V lost 5 bases to trimming and J lost 5 bases, with 10 bases between them. CDR3 nucleotides: TGTGCCAGCTCAACAACGGCGGACAATGAGCAGTTCTTC. It encodes CASSTTADNEQFF. Complete variable domain (other parts from reference TRBV18 and TRBJ2-1): NAGVMQNPRHLVRRRGQEARLRCSPMKGHSHVYWYRQLPEEGLKFMVYLQKENIIDESGMPKERFSAEFPKEGPSILRIQQVVRGDSAAYFCASSTTADNEQFFGPGTRLTVL.

The V gene is TRBV30, the J gene TRBJ1-4; the D gene is possibly TRBD1 (6 bases). Trimming shortened V by 0 bases and J by 7 bases, and 9 bases separated the two germline ends. The CDR3 spans 13 residues. Germline V gene data show CDR1 as GTSNPN and CDR2 as SVGIG (reference sequence). CDR3 amino acids: CAWSVLQGEKLFF. The CDR3 DNA reads as TGTGCCTGGAGTGTACTACAGGGTGAAAAACTGTTTTTT.

This clone was counted only a few times. Likely a read error: the CDR3 ends without its conserved phenylalanine or tryptophan. The DNA is left out, because the CDR3 cannot be placed on it with certainty; the CDR3 is given as TCRdb lists it. The chain recombines TRBV5-6 with TRBJ2-7; the D call in the table, TRBD2, was not verified against the DNA. Germline loops: CDR1 SGHDT, CDR2 YYEEEE. The CDR3 adds up to 10 amino acids, both ends counted. The CDR3 loop is CASSWREEGP.